The 25 T cell receptor beta chains reported below all come from one sample, sequenced in a study of blood T cell repertoires in COVID-19. Using immunoSEQ multiplex PCR, the repertoire was profiled, and TCRdb retains in-frame clones only, with some absent. The data contain some 110,000 clones, 82% of them singletons. Sequenced input: peripheral blood. These receptor sequences come from a woman between 65 and 79 years old with acute or convalescent COVID-19.

The chain combines TRBV4-3 with TRBJ1-1; D gene uncertain. Trimming pared 3 bases from V and 1 base from J, leaving 21 bases between. CDR1 is LGHNA, CDR2 YSLEER, per germline. This CDR3 is 18 amino acids long. Here the CDR3 reads CASSHFSITTPTNTEAFF. The CDR3 bases are TGCGCCAGCAGCCACTTCTCCATTACCACTCCCACGAACACTGAAGCTTTCTTT.

The chain combines TRBV29-1 with TRBJ2-1, with D possibly matching TRBD2 (6 bases). Looked up from germline, CDR1 is SQVTM and CDR2 is ANQGSEA. Trimming took off 4 bases at V and 3 bases at J, with 16 bases between the two ends. The CDR3 extends over 15 amino acids. CDR3 nucleotides: TGCAGCGTTGGGGGAGGCGCCGGCCTCTACAATGAGCAGTTCTTC. Translation gives CSVGGGAGLYNEQFF.

This rearrangement joins TRBV10-3 to TRBJ1-1, with 9 bases aligning to TRBD1. V was pared by 2 bases and J by 8 bases, with 6 bases of the junction left unmatched. This CDR3 comprises 14 residues. CDR1 and CDR2 from the germline V gene are ENHRY and SYGVKD. Here the CDR3 reads CAISEGTGLAEAFF. The CDR3 DNA reads as TGTGCCATCAGTGAGGGGACAGGGCTGGCAGAAGCTTTCTTT.

The J gene is TRBJ1-2, the V gene TRBV2; possibly TRBD1 for D (6 bases). Germline V lookup: CDR1 SNHLY, CDR2 FYNNEI. This CDR3 spans 16 amino acids. The V end was cut by 5 bases, the J end by 4 bases, with 20 bases between. Here the CDR3 reads CASSQDRDTGIYGYTF. The DNA of the CDR3 is TGTGCCAGCAGTCAGGACCGGGACACTGGAATCTATGGCTACACCTTC.

The chain employs TRBV7-2 and TRBJ2-3; 9 nucleotides align to TRBD2. This CDR3 is 16 amino acids long. Trimming removed 5 bases from V and 4 bases from J; junction bases left unmatched: 10. The germline V gene encodes CDR1 SGHTA and CDR2 FQGNSA. The CDR3 DNA sequence: TGTGCCAGCAGCCGGGGGCGGGGGGGCGTGTCAGATACGCAGTATTTT. Encoded protein: CASSRGRGGVSDTQYF.

This clone was seen only once. The chain links TRBV7-8 to TRBJ1-3, with D possibly TRBD1 on 5 matching bases. Trimming stripped 5 bases from V and 2 bases from J, with 13 bases between. Germline CDR1 SGHVS, CDR2 FQNEAQ. This CDR3 contains 15 residues. CDR3 coding DNA: TGTGCCAGCAGCCCGAGCGGGGGAACTGGAAACACCATATATTTT. It yields the protein CASSPSGGTGNTIYF.

This chain links TRBV16 with TRBJ1-2, with 8 nucleotides matching TRBD1. Germline-derived CDR1 and CDR2 are KGHSY and FQNENV. This CDR3 has 14 residues. V shed 0 bases, J shed 9 bases, and the junction held 6 bases outside the gene matches. The CDR3 reads CASSQSGQGNRYTF. The DNA for the CDR3 is TGTGCCAGCAGCCAATCCGGACAGGGAAACCGCTACACCTTC.

The chain uses TRBV30 and TRBJ2-7; TRBD2 agrees at 7 bases. Germline V lookup: CDR1 GTSNPN, CDR2 SVGIG (reference sequence). This CDR3 is built from 12 residues. The ends lost 5 bases at V and 5 bases at J; junction bases unmatched: 6. The CDR3 DNA reads TGTGCCTGGTCACTAGCGAGGAACGAGCAGTACTTC. Encoded protein: CAWSLARNEQYF.

The chain employs TRBV24-1 and TRBJ1-2, with 7 bases identical to TRBD1. The germline V gene encodes CDR1 KGHDR and CDR2 SFDVKD. J gave up 8 bases and V 4 bases, and 6 bases lay outside the gene matches. The CDR3 loop spans 13 amino acids. CDR3 in DNA: TGTGCCACCAGTGAAATCGGGACAGCCGGCTACACCTTC. This gives the protein CATSEIGTAGYTF.

The chain is built from TRBV6-5 and TRBJ2-7; 8 bases match TRBD1. This CDR3 contains 14 residues. V was clipped by 6 bases and J by 0 bases; unmatched bases: 4. Germline lookup yields CDR1 MNHEY and CDR2 SVGAGI. CDR3 DNA sequence: TGTGCCAGCAGAGCGACAGGGGACTCCTACGAGCAGTACTTC. This codes for CASRATGDSYEQYF.

This rearrangement joins TRBV7-2 to TRBJ2-5; TRBD1 is a possible D gene (7 bases). The CDR3 has 14 residues. Germline V gives CDR1 SGHTA, CDR2 FQGNSA. V dropped 2 bases and J dropped 2 bases, with 9 bases sitting between them. In DNA form, the CDR3 reads TGTGCCAGCAGCTTATCAGGGGGGCAAGAGACCCAGTACTTC. This codes for CASSLSGGQETQYF. The variable domain in full, with the rest retrieved from reference TRBV7-2 and TRBJ2-5, is GAGVSQSPSNKVTEKGKDVELRCDPISGHTALYWYRQSLGQGLEFLIYFQGNSAPDKSGLPSDRFSAERTGGSVSTLTIQRTQQEDSAVYLCASSLSGGQETQYFGPGTRLLVL.

This chain links TRBV29-1 with TRBJ1-6; TRBD1 matches 7 bases. Germline CDR1 and CDR2: SQVTM and ANQGSEA. The V segment lost 6 bases and the J segment 5 bases; nucleotides outside the gene matches: 4. The CDR3 consists of 13 residues. The CDR3 is CSVRGTDNSPLHF. CDR3 DNA: TGCAGCGTACGTGGGACAGATAATTCACCCCTCCACTTT. Complete variable domain (other parts from reference TRBV29-1 and TRBJ1-6): SAVISQKPSRDICQRGTSLTIQCQVDSQVTMMFWYRQQPGQSLTLIATANQGSEATYESGFVIDKFPISRPNLTFSTLTVSNMSPEDSSIYLCSVRGTDNSPLHFGNGTRLTVT.

The V gene is TRBV7-2, the J gene TRBJ2-7; D is undetermined. CDR3 length: 14 residues. Between the trimmed V and J ends, which lost 3 bases and 1 base, there was a span of 10 bases. Germline lookup yields CDR1 SGHTA and CDR2 FQGNSA. The CDR3 coding sequence is TGTGCCAGCAGCTTTATTAATGCGTCCTACGAGCAGTACTTC. Protein sequence: CASSFINASYEQYF.

This chain connects TRBV7-8 to TRBJ1-4, with no clear D. CDR1 SGHVS and CDR2 FQNEAQ come from the germline V gene. V gave up 5 bases and J gave up 8 bases, with 9 bases separating them. The CDR3 covers 12 residues. The CDR3 spells CASSPPVEKLFF. In DNA, the CDR3 is TGTGCCAGCAGCCCCCCAGTGGAAAAACTGTTTTTT.

This chain links TRBV5-6 with TRBJ2-7; a possible D gene is TRBD2 (7 bases). V lost 2 bases to trimming and J lost 3 bases, with 12 bases between them. Germline CDR1 reads SGHDT; CDR2 reads YYEEEE. CDR3 length: 14 residues. The CDR3 nucleotides are TGTGCCAGCAGCTTCCGGCGGGGGCTCTACGAGCAGTACTTC. Translating it yields CASSFRRGLYEQYF.

The gene calls are TRBV7-9 and TRBJ2-3, with 14 nucleotides matching TRBD2. V shed 5 bases and J 4 bases; nucleotides not matched to a gene: 2. This CDR3 is built from 15 residues. Per germline, CDR1 SEHNR and CDR2 FQNEAQ (reference sequence). CDR3 DNA sequence: TGTGCCAGCAGCCGGACTAGCGGGGGGCCAGATACGCAGTATTTT. It codes for CASSRTSGGPDTQYF.

CDR3 sequence: CASSRPPRVPQETQYF. CDR3 DNA sequence: TGTGCCAGCAGCAGACCCCCCAGGGTTCCCCAAGAGACCCAGTACTTC. The V gene is TRBV6-2 or TRBV6-3, the J gene TRBJ2-5; possible D gene TRBD1, 5 bases. V shed 6 bases and J shed 1 base, with 18 bases lying between them. The CDR3 sequence is 16 residues long. Germline V gene lookup returns CDR1 MNHEY and CDR2 SVGEGT.

In its sample, this clone was seen once. The genes are TRBV30 and TRBJ1-1, with D tentatively TRBD1 (5 bases). The germline V and J ends were trimmed by 0 bases and 1 base, with 12 bases remaining between them. This CDR3 comprises 15 residues. Looked up from germline, CDR1 is GTSNPN and CDR2 is SVGIG (reference sequence). The CDR3 spells CAWSVGVAANTEAFF. CDR3 nucleotides: TGTGCCTGGAGTGTAGGGGTTGCGGCGAACACTGAAGCTTTCTTT.

This clone was counted once. V gene TRBV5-5 combines with J gene TRBJ1-2; D perhaps matches TRBD1 (5 bases). The CDR3 is 13 residues long. Germline CDR1 reads SGHKS; CDR2 reads YYEKEE (reference sequence). The V and J ends lost 0 bases and 6 bases respectively, with 9 bases between them. CDR3 DNA sequence: TGTGCCAGCAGCTTGGGGGCCAGGGATGGCTACACCTTC. Its protein is CASSLGARDGYTF.

This chain uses TRBV27 with TRBJ2-2, with 10 bases that match TRBD1. The CDR3 extends over 17 amino acids. Germline V gene sequence: CDR1 MNHEY, CDR2 SMNVEV (reference sequence). V was pared by 6 bases and J by 5 bases, with 12 bases of the junction left unmatched. The CDR3 DNA reads TGTGCCAGCAGAAAAGCGACAGGGGGCGCTGGGACCGGGGAGCTGTTTTTT. Amino acids: CASRKATGGAGTGELFF.

This clone was detected a few times. The chain joins TRBV21-1 to TRBJ1-4. TRBV21-1 is described as a pseudogene. There are 18 residues in the CDR3. The CDR3 protein is CASSDMRGQATTNEKLFF. For the CDR3, the DNA is TGTGCCAGCAGCGACATGCGGGGGCAGGCCACAACTAATGAAAAACTGTTTTTT.

V gene TRBV27 combines with J gene TRBJ2-2, with a possible D match to TRBD2 (5 bases). CDR1 is MNHEY and CDR2 is SMNVEV in the germline V gene (reference sequence). Trimming shortened V by 0 bases and J by 7 bases, and 6 bases separated the two germline ends. This CDR3 contains 13 residues. CDR3 coding DNA: TGTGCCAGCAGTTTATCTCGGGGCGGGGAGCTGTTTTTT. It specifies CASSLSRGGELFF.

The gene calls are TRBV2 and TRBJ1-4, with 8 positions matching TRBD1. Germline CDR1 and CDR2: SNHLY and FYNNEI. V was pared by 5 bases and J by 4 bases, with 6 bases of the junction left unmatched. The CDR3 has 15 residues. CDR3 sequence (DNA): TGTGCCAGCAGTTCTCAGGGGGCGTTTAATGAAAAACTGTTTTTT. This gives the protein CASSSQGAFNEKLFF.

In this sample, this clone turned up a few times. The chain is built from TRBV4-1 and TRBJ1-1; 8 bases line up with TRBD1. The CDR3 length is 14 residues. V dropped 4 bases and J dropped 3; count of bases not matched to a gene: 4. CDR1 and CDR2 from the germline V gene are MGHRA and YSYEKL. The CDR3 reads CASSLPTGDTEAFF. CDR3 coding DNA: TGCGCCAGCAGCCTACCGACAGGGGACACTGAAGCTTTCTTT.

This clone was detected many times. This sequence joins TRBV9 and TRBJ1-1, with 7 bases identical to TRBD1. Per the germline V gene, CDR1 is SGDLS and CDR2 is YYNGEE. This CDR3 contains 14 residues. V trimming: 3 bases; J trimming: 5 bases; junction bases outside the gene matches: 7. CDR3 DNA: TGTGCCAGCAGCGCCCGACAGGGAAGTACTGAAGCTTTCTTT. It encodes CASSARQGSTEAFF.